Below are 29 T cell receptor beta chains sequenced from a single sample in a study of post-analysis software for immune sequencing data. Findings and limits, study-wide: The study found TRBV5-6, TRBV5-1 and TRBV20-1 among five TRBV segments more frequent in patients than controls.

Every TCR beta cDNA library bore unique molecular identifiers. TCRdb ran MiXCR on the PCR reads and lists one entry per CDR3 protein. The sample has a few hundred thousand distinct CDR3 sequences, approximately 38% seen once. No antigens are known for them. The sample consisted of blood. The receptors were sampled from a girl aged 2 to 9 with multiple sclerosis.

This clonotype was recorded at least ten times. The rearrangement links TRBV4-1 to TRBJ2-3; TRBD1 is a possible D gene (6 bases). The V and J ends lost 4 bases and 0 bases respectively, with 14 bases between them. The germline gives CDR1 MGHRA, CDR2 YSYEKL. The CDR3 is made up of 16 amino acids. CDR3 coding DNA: TGCGCCAGCAGCCCCCGGACAGTCGATAGCACAGATACGCAGTATTTT. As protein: CASSPRTVDSTDTQYF.

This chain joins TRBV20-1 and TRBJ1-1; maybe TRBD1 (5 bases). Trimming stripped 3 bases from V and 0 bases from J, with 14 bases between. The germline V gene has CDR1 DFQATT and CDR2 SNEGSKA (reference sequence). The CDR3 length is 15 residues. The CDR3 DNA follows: TGCAGTGCTAGCGGGGCTCAAGCCATGAACACTGAAGCTTTCTTT. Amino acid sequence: CSASGAQAMNTEAFF.

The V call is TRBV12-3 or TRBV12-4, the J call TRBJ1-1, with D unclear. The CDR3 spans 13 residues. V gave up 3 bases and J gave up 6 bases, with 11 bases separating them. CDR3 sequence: CASSFEGTPEAFF. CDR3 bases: TGTGCCAGCAGTTTCGAGGGAACCCCTGAAGCTTTCTTT.

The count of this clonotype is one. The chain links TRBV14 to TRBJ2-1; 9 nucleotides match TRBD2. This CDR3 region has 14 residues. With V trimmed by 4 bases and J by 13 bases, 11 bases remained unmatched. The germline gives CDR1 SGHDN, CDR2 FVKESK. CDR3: CASSPFGLAGLQFF. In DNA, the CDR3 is TGTGCCAGCAGCCCCTTTGGGCTAGCGGGGCTTCAGTTCTTC.

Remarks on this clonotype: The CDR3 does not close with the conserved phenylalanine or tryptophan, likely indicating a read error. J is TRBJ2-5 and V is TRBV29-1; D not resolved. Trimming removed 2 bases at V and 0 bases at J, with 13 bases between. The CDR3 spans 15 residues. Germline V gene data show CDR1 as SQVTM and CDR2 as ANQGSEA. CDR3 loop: CSVERPAPYQETQYC. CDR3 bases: TGCAGCGTTGAAAGGCCGGCCCCGTACCAAGAGACCCAGTACTGC.

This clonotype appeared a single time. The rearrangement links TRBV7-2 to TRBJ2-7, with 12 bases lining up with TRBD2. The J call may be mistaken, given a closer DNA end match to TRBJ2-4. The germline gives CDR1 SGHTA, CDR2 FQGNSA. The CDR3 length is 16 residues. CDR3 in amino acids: CASSPASGGASNIQYF. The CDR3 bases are TGTGCCAGCAGCCCAGCTAGCGGGGGGGCCTCAAACATTCAGTACTTC.

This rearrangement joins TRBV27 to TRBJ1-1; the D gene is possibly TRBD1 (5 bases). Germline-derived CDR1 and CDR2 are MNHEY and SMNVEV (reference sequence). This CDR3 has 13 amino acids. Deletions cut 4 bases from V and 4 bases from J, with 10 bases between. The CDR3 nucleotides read TGTGCCAGCAGTTCACCCGGGACCACTGAAGCTTTCTTT. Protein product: CASSSPGTTEAFF.

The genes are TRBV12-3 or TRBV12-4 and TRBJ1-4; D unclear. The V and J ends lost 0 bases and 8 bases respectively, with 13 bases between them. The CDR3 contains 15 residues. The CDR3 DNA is TGTGCCAGCAGTTTAGCGCCCCAATCGGGGGAAAAACTGTTTTTT. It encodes CASSLAPQSGEKLFF.

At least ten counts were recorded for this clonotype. The DNA of the CDR3 is TGTGCCAGCAGTTCCCTTCAAGAGACCCAGTACTTC. The encoded protein is CASSSLQETQYF. The chain employs TRBV6-2 or TRBV6-3 and TRBJ2-5; D is uncertain. CDR1 is MNHEY and CDR2 is SVGEGT in the germline V gene. Trimming removed 4 bases from V and 2 bases from J, with 5 bases in between. The CDR3 length is 12 residues.

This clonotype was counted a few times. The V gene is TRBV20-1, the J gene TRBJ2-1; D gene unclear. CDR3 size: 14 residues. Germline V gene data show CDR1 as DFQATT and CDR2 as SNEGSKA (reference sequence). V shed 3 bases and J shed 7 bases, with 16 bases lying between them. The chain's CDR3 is CSASPLPLGNEQFF. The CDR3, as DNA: TGCAGTGCTAGTCCCCTGCCCCTTGGGAATGAGCAGTTCTTC.

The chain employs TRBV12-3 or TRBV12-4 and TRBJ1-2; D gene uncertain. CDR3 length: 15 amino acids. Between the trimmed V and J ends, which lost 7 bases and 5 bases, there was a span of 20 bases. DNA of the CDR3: TGTGCCAGCACCCTAGGACGTGGCAGACCATATGGCTACACCTTC. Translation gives CASTLGRGRPYGYTF.

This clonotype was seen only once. In DNA, the CDR3 is TGCAGTGCTAGCCGCACAGGGGGAGTGGGCACTGAAGCTTTCTTT. Its protein is CSASRTGGVGTEAFF. The chain carries TRBV20-1 and TRBJ1-1, with TRBD1 identical over 8 bases. The CDR3 sequence is 15 residues long. Germline lookup yields CDR1 DFQATT and CDR2 SNEGSKA (reference sequence). V lost 3 bases to trimming and J lost 4 bases; unmatched junction nucleotides: 10.

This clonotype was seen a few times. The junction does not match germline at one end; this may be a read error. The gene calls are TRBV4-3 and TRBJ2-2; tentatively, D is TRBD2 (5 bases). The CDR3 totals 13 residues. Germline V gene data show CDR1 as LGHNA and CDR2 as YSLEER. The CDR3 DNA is TGCGCCAGCAGCGTAGGGTGGACCGGGGAGTTGTTTTTT. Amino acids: CASSVGWTGELFF.

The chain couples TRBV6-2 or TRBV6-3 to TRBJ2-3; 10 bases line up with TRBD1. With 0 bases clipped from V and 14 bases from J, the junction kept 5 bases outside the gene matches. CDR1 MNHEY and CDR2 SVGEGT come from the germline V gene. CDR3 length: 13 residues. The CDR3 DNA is TGTGCCAGCAGTTACTCGGGGACAGGGGACCGGTATTTT. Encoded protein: CASSYSGTGDRYF.

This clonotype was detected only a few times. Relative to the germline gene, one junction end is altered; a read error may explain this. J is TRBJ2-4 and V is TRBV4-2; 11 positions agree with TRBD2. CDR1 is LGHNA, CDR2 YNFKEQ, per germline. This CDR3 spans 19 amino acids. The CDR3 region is CASGQESLAGGSAKNIQYF. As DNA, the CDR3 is TGTGCCAGCGGCCAAGAAAGCCTAGCGGGAGGATCCGCCAAAAACATTCAGTACTTC.

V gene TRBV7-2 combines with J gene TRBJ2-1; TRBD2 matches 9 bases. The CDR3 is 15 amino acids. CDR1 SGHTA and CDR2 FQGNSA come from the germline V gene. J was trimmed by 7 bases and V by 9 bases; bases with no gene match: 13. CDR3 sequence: CASLRLAGSHNEQFF. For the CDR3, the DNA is TGTGCCAGTTTGCGGCTAGCGGGGAGCCATAATGAGCAGTTCTTC.

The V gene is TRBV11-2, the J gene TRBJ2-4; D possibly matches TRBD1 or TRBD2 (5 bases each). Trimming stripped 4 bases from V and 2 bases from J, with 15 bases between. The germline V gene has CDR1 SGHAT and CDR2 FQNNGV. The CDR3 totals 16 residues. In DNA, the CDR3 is TGTGCCAGCAGCTCACTAGGGCCAGGGTCCAAAAACATTCAGTACTTC. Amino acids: CASSSLGPGSKNIQYF. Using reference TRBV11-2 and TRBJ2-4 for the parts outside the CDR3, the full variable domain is EAGVAQSPRYKIIEKRQSVAFWCNPISGHATLYWYQQILGQGPKLLIQFQNNGVVDDSQLPKDRFSAERLKGVDSTLKIQPAKLEDSAVYLCASSSLGPGSKNIQYFGAGTRLSVL.

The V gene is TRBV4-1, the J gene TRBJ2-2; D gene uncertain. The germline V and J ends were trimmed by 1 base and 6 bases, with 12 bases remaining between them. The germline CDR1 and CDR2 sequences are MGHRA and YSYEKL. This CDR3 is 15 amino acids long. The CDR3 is CASSQVLVGSGELFF. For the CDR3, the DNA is TGCGCCAGCAGCCAAGTATTAGTAGGATCCGGGGAGCTGTTTTTT.

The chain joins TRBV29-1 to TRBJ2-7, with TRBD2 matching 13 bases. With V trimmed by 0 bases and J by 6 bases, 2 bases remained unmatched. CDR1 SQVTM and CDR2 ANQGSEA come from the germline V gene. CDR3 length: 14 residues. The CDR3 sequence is CSVEDGLAGAEQYF. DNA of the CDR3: TGCAGCGTTGAAGACGGACTAGCGGGAGCCGAGCAGTACTTC.

The CDR3 region has the DNA TGTGCCAGCAGCCAAGTTGGTGAGCGGGGAAGCGGCGAGCAGTACTTC. Encoded protein: CASSQVGERGSGEQYF. V and J are TRBV14 and TRBJ2-7; TRBD2 agrees at 7 bases. The V gene end was trimmed by 1 base and the J gene end by 6 bases; junction bases not matched to a gene: 12. The CDR3 sequence is 16 residues long. Germline loops: CDR1 SGHDN, CDR2 FVKESK.

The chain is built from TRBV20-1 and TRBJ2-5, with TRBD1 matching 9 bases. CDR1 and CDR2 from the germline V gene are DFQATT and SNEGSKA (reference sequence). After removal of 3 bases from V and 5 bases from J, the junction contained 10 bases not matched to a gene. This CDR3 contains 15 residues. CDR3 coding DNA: TGCAGTGCTAGTGACCCGGGACAGGGTTTGGAGACCCAGTACTTC. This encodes CSASDPGQGLETQYF.

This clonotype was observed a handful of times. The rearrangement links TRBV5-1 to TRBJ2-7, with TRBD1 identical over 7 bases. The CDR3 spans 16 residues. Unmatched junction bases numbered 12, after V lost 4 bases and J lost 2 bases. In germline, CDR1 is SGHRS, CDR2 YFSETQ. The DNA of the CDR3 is TGCGCCAGCAGCGCGGCGCCGGGACAGAGAACCTACGAGCAGTACTTC. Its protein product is CASSAAPGQRTYEQYF.

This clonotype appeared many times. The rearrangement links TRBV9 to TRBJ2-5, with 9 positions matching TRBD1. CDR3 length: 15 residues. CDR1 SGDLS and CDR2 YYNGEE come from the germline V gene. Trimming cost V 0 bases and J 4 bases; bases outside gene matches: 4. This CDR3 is CASSVGTGVGETQYF. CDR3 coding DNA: TGTGCCAGCAGCGTAGGGACAGGGGTTGGAGAGACCCAGTACTTC.

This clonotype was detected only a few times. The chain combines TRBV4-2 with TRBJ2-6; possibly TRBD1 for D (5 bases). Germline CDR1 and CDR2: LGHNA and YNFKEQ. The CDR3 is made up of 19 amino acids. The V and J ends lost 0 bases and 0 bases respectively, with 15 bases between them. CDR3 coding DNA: TGTGCCAGCAGCCAAGATCCGCCAGGGCAATTCTCTGGGGCCAACGTCCTGACTTTC. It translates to CASSQDPPGQFSGANVLTF.

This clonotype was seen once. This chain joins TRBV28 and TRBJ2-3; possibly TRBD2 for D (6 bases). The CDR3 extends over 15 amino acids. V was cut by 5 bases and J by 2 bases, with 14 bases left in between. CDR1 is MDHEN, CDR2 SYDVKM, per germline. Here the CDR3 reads CASSLSGGNTDTQYF. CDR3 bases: TGTGCCAGCAGTCTTTCCGGGGGTAACACAGATACGCAGTATTTT.

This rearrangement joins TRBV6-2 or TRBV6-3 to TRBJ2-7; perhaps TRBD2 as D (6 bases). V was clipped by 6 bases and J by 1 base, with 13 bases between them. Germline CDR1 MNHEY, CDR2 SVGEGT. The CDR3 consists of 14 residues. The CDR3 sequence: CASRSGTESYEQYF. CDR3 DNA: TGTGCCAGCAGGTCCGGGACTGAATCCTACGAGCAGTACTTC.

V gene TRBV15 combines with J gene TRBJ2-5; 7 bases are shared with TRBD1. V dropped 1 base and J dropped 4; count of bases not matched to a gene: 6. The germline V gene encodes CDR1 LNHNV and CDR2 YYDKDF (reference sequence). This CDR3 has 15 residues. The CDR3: CATSRVVTGRETQYF. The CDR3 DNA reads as TGTGCCACCAGCAGAGTAGTGACAGGGAGAGAGACCCAGTACTTC.

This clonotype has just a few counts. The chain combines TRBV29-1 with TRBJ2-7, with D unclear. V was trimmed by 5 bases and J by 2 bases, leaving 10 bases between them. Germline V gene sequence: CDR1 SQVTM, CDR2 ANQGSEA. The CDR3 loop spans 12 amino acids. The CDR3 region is CSVLDQTYEQYF. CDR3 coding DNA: TGCAGCGTTTTGGACCAGACCTACGAGCAGTACTTC.

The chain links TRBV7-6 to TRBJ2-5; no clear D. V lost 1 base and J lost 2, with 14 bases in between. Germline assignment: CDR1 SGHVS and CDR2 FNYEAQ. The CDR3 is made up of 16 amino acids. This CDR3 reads CASSLDLGPYQETQYF. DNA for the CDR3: TGTGCCAGCAGCTTAGATCTAGGGCCCTATCAAGAGACCCAGTACTTC.